This T cell receptor beta chain derives from a study of blood T cell repertoires in COVID-19. TCRdb's table, derived via immunoSEQ multiplex PCR, lists solely in-frame clones and lacks some. The sample consists of 85,000 to 120,000 clones, 71% of them appearing once. The CDR3 consists of 15 residues. The germline V gene has CDR1 LGHNA and CDR2 YNFKEQ. The V end was cut by 4 bases, the J end by 0 bases, with 10 bases between. The J gene is TRBJ1-3, the V gene TRBV4-2; D is possibly TRBD1 (5 bases). Material for sequencing was peripheral blood. The TCR was taken from a human donor with acute or convalescent COVID-19. The donor label of this sample is uncertain. CDR3 bases: TGTGCCAGCAGCCCGGGACTTAGCTCTGGAAACACCATATATTTT. This encodes CASSPGLSSGNTIYF.